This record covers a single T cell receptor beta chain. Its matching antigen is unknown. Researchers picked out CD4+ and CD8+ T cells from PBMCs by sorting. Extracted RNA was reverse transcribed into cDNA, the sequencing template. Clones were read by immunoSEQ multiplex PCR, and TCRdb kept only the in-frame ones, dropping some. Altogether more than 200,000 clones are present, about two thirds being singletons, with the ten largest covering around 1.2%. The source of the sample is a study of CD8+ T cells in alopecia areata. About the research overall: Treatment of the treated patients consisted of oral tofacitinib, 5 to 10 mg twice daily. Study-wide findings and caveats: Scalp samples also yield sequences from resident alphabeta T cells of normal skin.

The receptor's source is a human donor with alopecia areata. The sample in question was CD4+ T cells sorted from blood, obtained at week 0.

The CDR3 here is CSVEPRTENTEAFF. The CDR3 DNA reads as TGCAGCGTTGAACCCCGGACCGAGAACACTGAAGCTTTCTTT. The gene calls are TRBV29-1 and TRBJ1-1, with D hard to call. V was trimmed by 2 bases and J by 1 base, leaving 11 bases between them. Germline-derived CDR1 and CDR2 are SQVTM and ANQGSEA. This CDR3 contains 14 residues.